This passage covers 5 T cell receptor beta chains from one sample sequenced in a study of Ad26.COV2.S vaccination and SARS-CoV-2 variants. Sequencing was performed with immunoSEQ multiplex PCR; in TCRdb, only in-frame clones are kept and a portion is missing. Among 400,000 to 500,000 clones, around nine tenths were seen once, and the ten largest hold less than 4%. Treatment described: some 19 received Ad26.COV2.S at low or high dose, single or two shots; 5 received placebo; per-sample allocation not given. It was on day 63 after the first vaccine or placebo injection that samples were taken. The sequencing used peripheral blood, collected in a trial of Ad26.COV2.S vaccine versus placebo. These receptors were collected from a person between 18 and 59 years old who received the Ad26.COV2.S COVID-19 vaccine or a placebo.

CDR3 residues: CSASPPLAGAYEQYF. DNA for the CDR3: TGCAGTGCTAGTCCCCCCCTAGCGGGGGCCTACGAGCAGTACTTC. V is TRBV20-1 and J is TRBJ2-7, with 10 bases that match TRBD2. This CDR3 is 15 amino acids long. With V trimmed by 3 bases and J by 2 bases, 7 bases remained unmatched. Germline values: CDR1 DFQATT, CDR2 SNEGSKA (reference sequence).

The V and J genes are TRBV3-1 (or the pseudogene TRBV3-2) and TRBJ2-3, with TRBD2 matching over 9 bases. This CDR3 is built from 17 residues. Germline assignment: CDR1 LGHDT and CDR2 YNNKEL (reference sequence). V trimming: 0 bases; J trimming: 1 base; junction bases outside the gene matches: 5. The CDR3: CASSQDWLAGRTDTQYF. CDR3 in DNA: TGTGCCAGCAGCCAAGATTGGCTAGCGGGGCGCACAGATACGCAGTATTTT.

V and J are TRBV7-3 and TRBJ2-1; the D is unclear. The CDR3 extends over 15 amino acids. Germline CDR1 reads SGHTA; CDR2 reads FQGTGA. V was clipped by 5 bases and J by 5 bases, with 16 bases between them. The CDR3 DNA reads as TGTGCCAGCAGCCTCCGGACCGACCAAAACAATGAGCAGTTCTTC. Translating it yields CASSLRTDQNNEQFF.

V and J are TRBV6-1 and TRBJ2-7; possibly TRBD1 for D (6 bases). Trimming removed 1 base from V and 0 bases from J, with 10 bases in between. Germline assignment: CDR1 MNHNS and CDR2 SASEGT. The CDR3 covers 15 residues. For the CDR3, the DNA is TGTGCCAGCAGTGAAGGGGACACCGTCTCCTACGAGCAGTACTTC. Encoded protein: CASSEGDTVSYEQYF.

The rearrangement uses TRBV14 and TRBJ1-4; 8 bases fit TRBD1. This CDR3 contains 14 residues. The V segment lost 6 bases and the J segment 7 bases; nucleotides outside the gene matches: 7. Germline V gives CDR1 SGHDN, CDR2 FVKESK. The CDR3 region is CASSSDRAGEKLFF. In nucleotides, the CDR3 is TGTGCCAGCAGTTCGGACAGGGCCGGTGAAAAACTGTTTTTT.